This TCR beta chain appears in the sequencing data of a study of T cell repertoires in cytomegalovirus infection (dated by TCRdb to between 2018 and 2020). Study-level background: The peptide stimulations were aimed at well-studied HLA-B-restricted epitopes as well as recently identified HLA-C-restricted CMV epitopes, whose presentation resists viral immunomodulation. The HLA type of each donor mattered for the analysis, because public TCR beta signatures pointed to carriage of CMV infection along with the matching HLA type. Overall results and qualifications from the work: In both this cohort and an independent approximately 400-donor cohort, the cumulative frequency of public TCR beta family members distinguished carriers of CMV infection plus the relevant HLA type. The ex vivo response was dominated by HLA-C-restricted CMV-specific TCR beta clonotypes, and the single most frequent clonotype in two of eight donors was supplied by these HLA-C-restricted clonotypes.

This clonotype was found many times. Its target antigen remains unknown. No base quality values were provided; no much bigger clone lies one nucleotide off. Trimmed from V: 5 bases; trimmed from J: 4 bases; junction bases lacking a gene match: 9. Taken from the germline V gene, the CDR1 and CDR2 loops are SGHVS and FNYEAQ. The CDR3 runs 16 residues from the cysteine to the phenylalanine. Only CDR3 DNA remains: 48 bases, in frame from the first base. The sequencer was an Illumina HiSeq 1500. In-frame beta chains were kept once TCRdb had trimmed the public reads at Q25 with fastp and called clones with MiXCR. When rows share a CDR3 protein, they turn into one entry using the most common DNA and genes. This sample has over 250,000 distinct CDR3 sequences in its table, and 22% of those were observed once. The ten biggest clones cover roughly a fifth of the sample. The treatment or condition tag for this specimen amounts to: in vitro stimulation with specific CMV peptide epitopes to enrich CMV-specific T cells.

The chain joins TRBV7-6 to TRBJ1-3; the central 9 bases match TRBD1. The sequence came from a human donor in good health (CMV status not recorded). Some clones in this sample may be carry-over from other donors' samples. This material consisted of cultured PBMCs, taken from culture after CMV antigen stimulation. The CDR3 loop reads CASSLGQGQAGNTIYF. The nucleotides are TGTGCCAGCAGCCTAGGACAGGGGCAGGCGGGAAACACCATATATTTT. Reference TRBV7-6 and TRBJ1-3 proteins supply the regions before and after the CDR3; the full variable domain is: GAGVSQSPRYKVTKRGQDVALRCDPISGHVSLYWYRQALGQGPEFLTYFNYEAQQDKSGLPNDRFSAERPEGSISTLTIQRTEQRDSAMYRCASSLGQGQAGNTIYFGEGSWLTVV.